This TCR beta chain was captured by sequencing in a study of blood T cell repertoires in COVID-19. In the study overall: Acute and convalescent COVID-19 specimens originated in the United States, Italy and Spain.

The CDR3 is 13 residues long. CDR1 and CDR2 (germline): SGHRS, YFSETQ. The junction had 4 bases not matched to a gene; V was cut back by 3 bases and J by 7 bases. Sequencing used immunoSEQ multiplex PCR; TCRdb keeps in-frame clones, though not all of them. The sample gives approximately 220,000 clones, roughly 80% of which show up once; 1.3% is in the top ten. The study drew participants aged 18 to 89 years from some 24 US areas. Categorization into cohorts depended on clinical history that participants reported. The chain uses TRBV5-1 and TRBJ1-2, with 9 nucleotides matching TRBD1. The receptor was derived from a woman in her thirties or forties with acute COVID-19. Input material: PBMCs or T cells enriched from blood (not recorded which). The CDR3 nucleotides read TGCGCCAGCAGCTCCGCGACAGGGGGTGGCTACACCTTC. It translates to CASSSATGGGYTF. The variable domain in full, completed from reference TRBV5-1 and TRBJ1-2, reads KAGVTQTPRYLIKTRGQQVTLSCSPISGHRSVSWYQQTPGQGLQFLFEYFSETQRNKGNFPGRFSGRQFSNSRSEMNVSTLELGDSALYLCASSSATGGGYTFGSGTRLTVV.